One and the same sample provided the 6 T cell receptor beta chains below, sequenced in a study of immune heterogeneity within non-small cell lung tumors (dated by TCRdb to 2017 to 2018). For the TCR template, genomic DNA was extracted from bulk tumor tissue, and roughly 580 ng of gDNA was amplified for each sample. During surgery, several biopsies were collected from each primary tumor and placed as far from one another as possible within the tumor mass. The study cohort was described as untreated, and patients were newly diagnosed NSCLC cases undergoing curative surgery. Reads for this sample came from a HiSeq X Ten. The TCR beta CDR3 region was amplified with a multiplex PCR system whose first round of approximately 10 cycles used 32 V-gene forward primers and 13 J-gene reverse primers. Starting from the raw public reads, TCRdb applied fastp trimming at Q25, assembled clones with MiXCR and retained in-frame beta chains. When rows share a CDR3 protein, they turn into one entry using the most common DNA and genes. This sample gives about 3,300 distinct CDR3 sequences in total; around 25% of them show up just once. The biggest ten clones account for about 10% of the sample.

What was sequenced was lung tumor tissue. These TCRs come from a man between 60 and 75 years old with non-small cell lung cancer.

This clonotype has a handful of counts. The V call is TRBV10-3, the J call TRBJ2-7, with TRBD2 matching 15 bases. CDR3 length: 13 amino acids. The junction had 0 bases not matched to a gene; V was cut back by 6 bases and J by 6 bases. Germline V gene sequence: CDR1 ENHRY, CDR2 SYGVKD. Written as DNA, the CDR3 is TGTGCCATCAGGGGACTAGCGGGAGGCGAGCAGTACTTC. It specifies CAIRGLAGGEQYF.

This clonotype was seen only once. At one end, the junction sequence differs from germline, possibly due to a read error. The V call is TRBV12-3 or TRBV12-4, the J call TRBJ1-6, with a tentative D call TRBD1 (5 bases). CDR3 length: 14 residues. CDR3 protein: CASSLTRDNSTLHF. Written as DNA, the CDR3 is TGTGCCAGCAGTTTGACCAGGGATAATTCAACCCTCCACTTT.

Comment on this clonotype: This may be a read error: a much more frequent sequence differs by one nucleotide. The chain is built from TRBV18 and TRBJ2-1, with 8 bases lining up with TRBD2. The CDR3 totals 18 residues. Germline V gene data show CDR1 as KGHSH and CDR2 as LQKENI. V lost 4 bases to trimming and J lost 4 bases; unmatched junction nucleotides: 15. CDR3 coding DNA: TGTGCCAGCTCACGAAAACTAGCGGCAGTCCCAGAATACAATGAGCAGTTCTTC. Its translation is CASSRKLAAVPEYNEQFF.

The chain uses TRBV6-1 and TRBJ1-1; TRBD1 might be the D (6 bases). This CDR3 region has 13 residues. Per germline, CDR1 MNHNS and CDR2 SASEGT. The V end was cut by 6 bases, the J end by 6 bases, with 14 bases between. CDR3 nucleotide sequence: TGTGCCAGCAGCTGGGGGGGCACCGCTGAAGCTTTCTTT. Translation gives CASSWGGTAEAFF.

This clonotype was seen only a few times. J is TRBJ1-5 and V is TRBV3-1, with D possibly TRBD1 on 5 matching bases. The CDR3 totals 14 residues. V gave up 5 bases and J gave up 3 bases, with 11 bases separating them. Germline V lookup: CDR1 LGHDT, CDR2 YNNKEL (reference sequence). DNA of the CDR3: TGTGCCAGCAGCGCTGGGACCTACAATCAGCCCCAGCATTTT. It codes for CASSAGTYNQPQHF.

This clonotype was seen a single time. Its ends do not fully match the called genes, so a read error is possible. CDR3 DNA sequence: TGCGCCAGGAGCCAAGAGACAGGGCAAAGGGGCTATGGCTACACCTTC. Translating gives CARSQETGQRGYGYTF. The chain combines TRBV4-1 with TRBJ1-2, with TRBD1 identical over 7 bases. Per the germline V gene, CDR1 is MGHRA and CDR2 is YSYEKL. This CDR3 region has 16 residues.